The rows below give T cell receptor beta chains drawn from one sample of a study of Ad26.COV2.S vaccination and SARS-CoV-2 variants. Here immunoSEQ multiplex PCR was the method, and the copy in TCRdb shows in-frame clones only, minus some. The sample includes over 350,000 clones, about 85% of them seen just once. Sequenced material: peripheral blood, taken in a trial of Ad26.COV2.S vaccine versus placebo. The origin of the receptors is a person aged 18 to 59 who received the Ad26.COV2.S COVID-19 vaccine or a placebo. The conserved cysteine and the conserved F or W are not part of the CDR3 here. The order of the fields is J gene, V gene, CDR3 protein.

TRBJ2-3	TRBV2	ASSDGGQRHTDTQY
TRBJ1-6	TRBV4-1	ASSQDLDSPLH
TRBJ2-7	TRBV20-1	SAGRSYEQY
TRBJ1-1	TRBV30	AWNGEAEAF
TRBJ2-7	TRBV7-9	ASSLPGQVYEQY
TRBJ2-2	TRBV6-5	ASSYSRVTGELF
TRBJ2-2	TRBV2	ASKMGLNTGELF
TRBJ2-5	TRBV7-2	ASSLGASGLQETQY
TRBJ2-7	TRBV4-3	ASSQQTSGGSYEQY
TRBJ1-2	TRBV9	ASSVRGGDQNYGYT
TRBJ2-3	TRBV6-4	AIQKTSTDTQY
TRBJ2-2	TRBV12-3/TRBV12-4	AVGRGGTGELF
TRBJ1-1	TRBV4-3	ASSQDLGNTEAF
TRBJ1-2	TRBV7-9	ASSSSEGALGGYT
TRBJ2-1	TRBV7-2	ASSADSGSYNEQF
TRBJ2-2	TRBV27	ASSLGRGGELF
TRBJ1-1	TRBV5-8	ASSLQGNTEAF
TRBJ1-1	TRBV5-1	ASSLDGTEAF
TRBJ1-6	TRBV6-1	ASSELAGINSPLH
TRBJ1-5	TRBV24-1	ATSDGDLGTNNQPQH
TRBJ2-2	TRBV27	ASSLYRGDTGELF
TRBJ2-2	TRBV7-6	ASSLARDRQHRELF
TRBJ2-5	TRBV5-5	ASIPTSGGQETQY
TRBJ1-2	TRBV6-5	ASSIQAGVHYGYT
TRBJ2-1	TRBV7-2	ASSLAGYEQF
TRBJ1-6	TRBV12-5	ASGSRPGSPLH
TRBJ1-1	TRBV4-1	ASSQGVGDVAF
TRBJ1-2	TRBV19	ASSIGPENYGYT
TRBJ1-2	TRBV18	ASSPGQNYGYT
TRBJ2-5	TRBV5-4	ASSLGIQQETQY
TRBJ1-2	TRBV19	ASSIIQGQGYT
TRBJ2-1	TRBV5-1	ASSPAGGPFDEQF
TRBJ1-3	TRBV19	ASSKDSLGNTIY
TRBJ1-1	TRBV18	ASSPGAPGTGTEAF
TRBJ1-1	TRBV19	ASSPTGMNTEAF